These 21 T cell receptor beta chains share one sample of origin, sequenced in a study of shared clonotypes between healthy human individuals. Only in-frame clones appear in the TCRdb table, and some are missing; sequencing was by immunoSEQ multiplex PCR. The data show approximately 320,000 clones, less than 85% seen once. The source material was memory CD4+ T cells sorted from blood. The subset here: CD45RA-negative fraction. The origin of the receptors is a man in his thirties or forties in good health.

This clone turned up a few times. The CDR3 DNA reads as TGTGCCAGCAGGGCGGAGGGGTACAATGAGCAGTTCTTC. As protein: CASRAEGYNEQFF. The V gene is TRBV5-4, the J gene TRBJ2-1, with D possibly matching TRBD2 (6 bases). Germline-derived CDR1 and CDR2 are SGHNT and YYREEE (reference sequence). The CDR3 extends over 13 amino acids. The V and J ends lost 5 bases and 4 bases respectively, with 10 bases between them.

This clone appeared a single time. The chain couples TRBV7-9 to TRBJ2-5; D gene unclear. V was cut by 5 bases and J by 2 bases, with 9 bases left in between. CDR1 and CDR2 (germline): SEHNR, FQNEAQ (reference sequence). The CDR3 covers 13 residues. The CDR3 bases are TGTGCCAGCAGCCGACATGTTCAAGAGACCCAGTACTTC. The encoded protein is CASSRHVQETQYF.

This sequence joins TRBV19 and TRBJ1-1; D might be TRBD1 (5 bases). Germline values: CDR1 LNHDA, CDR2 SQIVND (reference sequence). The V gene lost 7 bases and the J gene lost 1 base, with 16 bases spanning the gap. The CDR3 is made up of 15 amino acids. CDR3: CASTQTAATNTEAFF. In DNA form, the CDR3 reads TGTGCCAGTACCCAGACAGCTGCCACGAACACTGAAGCTTTCTTT.

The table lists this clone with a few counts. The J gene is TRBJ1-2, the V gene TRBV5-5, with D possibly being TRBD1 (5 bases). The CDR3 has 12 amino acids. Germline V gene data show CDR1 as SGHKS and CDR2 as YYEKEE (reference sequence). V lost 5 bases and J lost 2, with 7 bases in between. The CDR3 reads CASSGANYGYTF. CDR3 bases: TGTGCCAGCAGTGGGGCCAACTATGGCTACACCTTC.

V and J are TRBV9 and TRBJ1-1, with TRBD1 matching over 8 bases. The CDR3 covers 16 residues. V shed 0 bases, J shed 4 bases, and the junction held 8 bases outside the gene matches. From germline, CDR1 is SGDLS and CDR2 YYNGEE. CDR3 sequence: CASSVEGQGALTEAFF. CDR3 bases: TGTGCCAGCAGCGTAGAGGGGCAGGGGGCCCTCACTGAAGCTTTCTTT.

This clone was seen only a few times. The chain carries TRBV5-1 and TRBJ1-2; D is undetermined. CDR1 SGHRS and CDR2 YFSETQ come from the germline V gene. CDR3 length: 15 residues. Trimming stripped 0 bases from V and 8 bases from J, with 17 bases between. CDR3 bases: TGCGCCAGCAGCTTGGCCCCGGCGGGGTGGAACGGCTACACCTTC. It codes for CASSLAPAGWNGYTF.

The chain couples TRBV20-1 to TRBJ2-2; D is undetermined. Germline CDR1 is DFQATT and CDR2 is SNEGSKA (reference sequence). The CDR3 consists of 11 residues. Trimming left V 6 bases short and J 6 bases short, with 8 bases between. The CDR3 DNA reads TGCAGTGCCGGACGCTCCGGGGAGCTGTTTTTT. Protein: CSAGRSGELFF.

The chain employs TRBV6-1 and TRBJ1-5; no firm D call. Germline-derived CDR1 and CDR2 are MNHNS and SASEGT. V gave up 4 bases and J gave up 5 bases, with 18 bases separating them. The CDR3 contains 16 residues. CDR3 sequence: CASSALAGVRDQPQHF. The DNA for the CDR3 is TGTGCCAGCAGTGCCCTCGCCGGAGTCCGAGATCAGCCCCAGCATTTT.

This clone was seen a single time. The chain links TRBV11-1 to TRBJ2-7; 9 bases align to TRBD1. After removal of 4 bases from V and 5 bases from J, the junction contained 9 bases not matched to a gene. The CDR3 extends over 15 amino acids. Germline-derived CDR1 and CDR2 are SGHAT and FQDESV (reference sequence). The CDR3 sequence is CASSWTGQGSDEQYF. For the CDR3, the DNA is TGTGCCAGCAGCTGGACGGGACAGGGCTCTGACGAGCAGTACTTC.

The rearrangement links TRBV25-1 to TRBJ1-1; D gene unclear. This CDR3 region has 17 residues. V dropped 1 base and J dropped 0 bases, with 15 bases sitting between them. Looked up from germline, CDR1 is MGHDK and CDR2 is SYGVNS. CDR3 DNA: TGTGCCAGCAGTGAATTCGGCGGTGTAGCCATGAACACTGAAGCTTTCTTT. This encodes CASSEFGGVAMNTEAFF.

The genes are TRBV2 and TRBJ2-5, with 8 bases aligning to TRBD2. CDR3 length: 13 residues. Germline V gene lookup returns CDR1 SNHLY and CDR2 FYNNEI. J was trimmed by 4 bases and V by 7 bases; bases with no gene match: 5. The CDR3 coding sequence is TGTGCCAGCATGTTTGCGGGAGGAGAGACCCAGTACTTC. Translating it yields CASMFAGGETQYF.

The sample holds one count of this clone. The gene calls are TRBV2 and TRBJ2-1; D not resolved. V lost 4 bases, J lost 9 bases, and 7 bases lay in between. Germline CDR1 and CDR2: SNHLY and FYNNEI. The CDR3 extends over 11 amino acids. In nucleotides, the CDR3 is TGTGCCAGCAGTGTCGCTGGTGAGCAGTTCTTC. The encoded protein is CASSVAGEQFF.

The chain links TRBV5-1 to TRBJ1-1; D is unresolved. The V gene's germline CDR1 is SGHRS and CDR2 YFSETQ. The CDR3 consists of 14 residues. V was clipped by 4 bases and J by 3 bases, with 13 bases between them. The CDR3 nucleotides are TGCGCCAGCAGCGAGATAGGCCGGGACACTGAAGCTTTCTTT. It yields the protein CASSEIGRDTEAFF.

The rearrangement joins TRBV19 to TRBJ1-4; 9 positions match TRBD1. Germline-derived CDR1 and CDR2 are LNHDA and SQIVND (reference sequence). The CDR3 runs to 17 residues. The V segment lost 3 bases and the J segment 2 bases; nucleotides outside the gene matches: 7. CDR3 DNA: TGTGCCAGTAGTATTCGCGGGACAGGGCTCACTAATGAAAAACTGTTTTTT. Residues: CASSIRGTGLTNEKLFF.

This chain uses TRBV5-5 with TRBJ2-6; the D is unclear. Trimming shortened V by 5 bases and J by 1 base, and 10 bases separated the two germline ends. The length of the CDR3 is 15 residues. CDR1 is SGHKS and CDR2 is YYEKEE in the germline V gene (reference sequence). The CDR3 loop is CASSWGRSGANVLTF. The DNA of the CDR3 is TGTGCCAGCAGTTGGGGTCGGTCTGGGGCCAACGTCCTGACTTTC.

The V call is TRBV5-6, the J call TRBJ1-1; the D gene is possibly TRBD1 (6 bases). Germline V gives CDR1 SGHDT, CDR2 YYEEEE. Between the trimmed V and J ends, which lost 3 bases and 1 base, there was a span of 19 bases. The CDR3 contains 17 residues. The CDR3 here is CASSSPTGSKGNTEAFF. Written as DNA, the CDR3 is TGTGCCAGCAGCTCCCCCACAGGGAGTAAAGGGAACACTGAAGCTTTCTTT. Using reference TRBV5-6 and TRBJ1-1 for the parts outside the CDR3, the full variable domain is DAGVTQSPTHLIKTRGQQVTLRCSPKSGHDTVSWYQQALGQGPQFIFQYYEEEERQRGNFPDRFSGHQFPNYSSELNVNALLLGDSALYLCASSSPTGSKGNTEAFFGQGTRLTVV.

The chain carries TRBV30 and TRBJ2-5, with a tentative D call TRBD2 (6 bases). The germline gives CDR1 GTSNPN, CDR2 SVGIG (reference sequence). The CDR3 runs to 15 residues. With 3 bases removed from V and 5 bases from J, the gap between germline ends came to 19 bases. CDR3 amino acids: CAWRHLDNGGETQYF. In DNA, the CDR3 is TGTGCCTGGAGGCACCTCGACAATGGGGGGGAGACCCAGTACTTC.

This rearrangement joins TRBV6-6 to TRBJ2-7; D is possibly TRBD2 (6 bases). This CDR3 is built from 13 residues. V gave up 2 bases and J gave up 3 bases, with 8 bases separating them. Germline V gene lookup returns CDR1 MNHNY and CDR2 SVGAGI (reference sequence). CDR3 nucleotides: TGTGCCAGCAGTTACCTCGGGAGCTACGAGCAGTACTTC. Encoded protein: CASSYLGSYEQYF.

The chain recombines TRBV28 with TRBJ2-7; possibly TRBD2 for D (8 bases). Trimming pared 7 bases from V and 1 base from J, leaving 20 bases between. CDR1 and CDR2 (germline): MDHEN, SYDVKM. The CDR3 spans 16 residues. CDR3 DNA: TGTGCCAGCACGGGGGGGGACAGCATCAGATCCTACGAGCAGTACTTC. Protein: CASTGGDSIRSYEQYF.

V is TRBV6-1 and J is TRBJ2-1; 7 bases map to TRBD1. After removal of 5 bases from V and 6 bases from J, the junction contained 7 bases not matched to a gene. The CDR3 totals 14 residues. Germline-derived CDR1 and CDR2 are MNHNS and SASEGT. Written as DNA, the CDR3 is TGTGCCAGCAGTCTCGAACAGGGGATCAATGAGCAGTTCTTC. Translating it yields CASSLEQGINEQFF.

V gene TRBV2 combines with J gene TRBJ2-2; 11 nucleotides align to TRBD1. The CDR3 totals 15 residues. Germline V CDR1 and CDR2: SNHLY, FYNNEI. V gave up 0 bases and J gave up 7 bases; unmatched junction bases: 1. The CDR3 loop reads CASSEAGQGVGELFF. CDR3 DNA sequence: TGTGCCAGCAGTGAAGCGGGACAGGGGGTCGGGGAGCTGTTTTTT.